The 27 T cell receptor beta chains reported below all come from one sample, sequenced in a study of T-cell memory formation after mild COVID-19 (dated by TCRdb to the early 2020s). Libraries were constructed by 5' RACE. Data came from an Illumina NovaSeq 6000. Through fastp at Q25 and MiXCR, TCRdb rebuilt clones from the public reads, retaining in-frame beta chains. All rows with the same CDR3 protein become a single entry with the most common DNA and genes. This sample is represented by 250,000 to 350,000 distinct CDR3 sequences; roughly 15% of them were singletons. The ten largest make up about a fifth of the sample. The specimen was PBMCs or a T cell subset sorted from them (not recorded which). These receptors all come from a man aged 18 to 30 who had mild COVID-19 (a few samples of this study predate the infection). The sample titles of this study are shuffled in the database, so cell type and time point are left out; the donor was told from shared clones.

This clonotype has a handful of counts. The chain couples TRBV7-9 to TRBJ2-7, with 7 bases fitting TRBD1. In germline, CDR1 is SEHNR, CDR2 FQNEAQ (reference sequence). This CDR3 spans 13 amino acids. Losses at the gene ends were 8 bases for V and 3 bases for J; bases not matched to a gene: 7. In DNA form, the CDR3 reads TGTGCCAGCGGGACAGTAACTAACTACGAGCAGTACTTC. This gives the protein CASGTVTNYEQYF.

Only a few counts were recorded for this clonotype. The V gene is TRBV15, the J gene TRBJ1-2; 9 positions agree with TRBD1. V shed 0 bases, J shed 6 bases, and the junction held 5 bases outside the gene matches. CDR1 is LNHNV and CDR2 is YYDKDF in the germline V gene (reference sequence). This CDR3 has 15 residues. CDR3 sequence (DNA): TGTGCCACCAGCAGAGACATACAGGGGGCGAATGGCTACACCTTC. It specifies CATSRDIQGANGYTF.

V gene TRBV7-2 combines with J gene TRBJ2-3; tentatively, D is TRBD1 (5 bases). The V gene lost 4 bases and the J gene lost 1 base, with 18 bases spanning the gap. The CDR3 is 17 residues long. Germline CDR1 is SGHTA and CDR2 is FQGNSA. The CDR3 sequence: CASSSRRWVGGTDTQYF. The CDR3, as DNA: TGTGCCAGCAGCTCTCGCCGATGGGTAGGGGGCACAGATACGCAGTATTTT.

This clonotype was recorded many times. CDR3 sequence (DNA): TGTGCCAGCAGTGAACCAGATACGCAGTATTTT. Its translation: CASSEPDTQYF. V usage is TRBV2 and J usage is TRBJ2-3; no definite D call. From germline, CDR1 is SNHLY and CDR2 FYNNEI. The CDR3 extends over 11 amino acids. V lost 2 bases to trimming and J lost 4 bases, with 1 base between them.

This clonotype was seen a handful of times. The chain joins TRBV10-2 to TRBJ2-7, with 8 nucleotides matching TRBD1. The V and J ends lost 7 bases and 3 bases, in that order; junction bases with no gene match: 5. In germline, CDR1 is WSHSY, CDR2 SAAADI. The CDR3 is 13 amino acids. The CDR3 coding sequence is TGCGCCAGCACCCTAGGACAGGGCTACGAGCAGTACGTC. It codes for CASTLGQGYEQYV.

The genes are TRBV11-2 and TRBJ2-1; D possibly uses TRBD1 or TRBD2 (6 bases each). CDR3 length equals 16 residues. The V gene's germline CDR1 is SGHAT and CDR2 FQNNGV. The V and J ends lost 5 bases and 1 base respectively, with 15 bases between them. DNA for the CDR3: TGTGCCAGCAGCCATAGAGGGGGGCTGTCCTACAATGAGCAGTTCTTC. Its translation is CASSHRGGLSYNEQFF.

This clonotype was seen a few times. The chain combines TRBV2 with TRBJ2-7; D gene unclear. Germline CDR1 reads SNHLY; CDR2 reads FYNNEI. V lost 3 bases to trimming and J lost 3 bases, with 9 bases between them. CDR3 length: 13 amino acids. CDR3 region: CASSDVQLYEQYV. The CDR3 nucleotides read TGTGCCAGCAGTGATGTCCAACTCTACGAGCAGTACGTC.

In DNA, the CDR3 is TGCAGTGCTACGACAGGGAATCAGCCCCAGCATTTT. Amino acids: CSATTGNQPQHF. This rearrangement joins TRBV20-1 to TRBJ1-5, with 7 bases lining up with TRBD1. Losses at the gene ends were 4 bases for V and 4 bases for J; bases not matched to a gene: 1. CDR3 length: 12 residues. Germline loops: CDR1 DFQATT, CDR2 SNEGSKA (reference sequence).

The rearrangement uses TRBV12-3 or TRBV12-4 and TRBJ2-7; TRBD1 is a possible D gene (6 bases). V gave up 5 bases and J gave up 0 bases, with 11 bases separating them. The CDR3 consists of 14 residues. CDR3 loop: CASSPGHSSYEQYV. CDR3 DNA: TGTGCCAGCAGTCCGGGACACAGCTCCTACGAGCAGTACGTC.

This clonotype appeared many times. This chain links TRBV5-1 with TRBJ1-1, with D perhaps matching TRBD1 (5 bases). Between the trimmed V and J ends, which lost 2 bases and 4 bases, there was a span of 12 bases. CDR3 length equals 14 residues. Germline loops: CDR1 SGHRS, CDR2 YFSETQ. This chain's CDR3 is CASSLNQGGTEAFF. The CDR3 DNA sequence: TGCGCCAGCAGCTTAAATCAGGGAGGCACTGAAGCTTTCTTT. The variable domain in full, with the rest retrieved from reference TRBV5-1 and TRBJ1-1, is KAGVTQTPRYLIKTRGQQVTLSCSPISGHRSVSWYQQTPGQGLQFLFEYFSETQRNKGNFPGRFSGRQFSNSRSEMNVSTLELGDSALYLCASSLNQGGTEAFFGQGTRLTVV.

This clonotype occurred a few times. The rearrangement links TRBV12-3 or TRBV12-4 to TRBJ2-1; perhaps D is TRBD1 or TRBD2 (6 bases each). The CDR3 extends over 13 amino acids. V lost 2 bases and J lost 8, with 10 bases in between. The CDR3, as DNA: TGTGCCAGCAGTTTAAGGGGGGCGGATGAGCAGTTCTTC. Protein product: CASSLRGADEQFF.

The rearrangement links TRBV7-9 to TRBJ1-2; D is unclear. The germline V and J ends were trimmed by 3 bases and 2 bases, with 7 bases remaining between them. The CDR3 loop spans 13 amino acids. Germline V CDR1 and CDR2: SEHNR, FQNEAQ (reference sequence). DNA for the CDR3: TGTGCCAGCAGCTTCGACGGGAACTATGGCTACACCTTC. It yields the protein CASSFDGNYGYTF.

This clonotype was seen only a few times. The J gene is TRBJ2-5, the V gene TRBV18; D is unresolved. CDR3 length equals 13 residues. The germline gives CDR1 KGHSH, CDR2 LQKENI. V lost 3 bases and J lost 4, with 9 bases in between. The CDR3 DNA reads TGTGCCAGCTCACCGGAACAGAGAGAGACCCAGTACTTC. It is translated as CASSPEQRETQYF.

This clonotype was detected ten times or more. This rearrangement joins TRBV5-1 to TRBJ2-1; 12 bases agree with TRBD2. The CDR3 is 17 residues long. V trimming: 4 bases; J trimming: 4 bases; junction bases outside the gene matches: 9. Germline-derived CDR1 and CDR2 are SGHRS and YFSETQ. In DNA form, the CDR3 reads TGCGCCAGCAGCACCGGCCTAGCGGGGGGGCGATACAATGAGCAGTTCTTC. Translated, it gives CASSTGLAGGRYNEQFF.

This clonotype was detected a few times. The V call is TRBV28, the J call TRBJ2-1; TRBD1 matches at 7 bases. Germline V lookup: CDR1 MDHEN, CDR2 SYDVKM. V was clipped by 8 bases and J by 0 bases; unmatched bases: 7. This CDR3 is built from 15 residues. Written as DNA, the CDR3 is TGTGCCAGCGTTGCCTGGGACAGCTCCTACAATGAGCAGTTCTTC. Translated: CASVAWDSSYNEQFF.

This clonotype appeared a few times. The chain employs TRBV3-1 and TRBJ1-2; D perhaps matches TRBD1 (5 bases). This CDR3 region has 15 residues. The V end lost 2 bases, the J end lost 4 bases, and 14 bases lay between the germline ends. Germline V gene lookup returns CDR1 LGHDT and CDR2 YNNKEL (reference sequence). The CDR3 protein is CASSQYSAGIYGYTF. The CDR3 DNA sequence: TGTGCCAGCAGCCAATATTCTGCAGGGATCTATGGCTACACCTTC.

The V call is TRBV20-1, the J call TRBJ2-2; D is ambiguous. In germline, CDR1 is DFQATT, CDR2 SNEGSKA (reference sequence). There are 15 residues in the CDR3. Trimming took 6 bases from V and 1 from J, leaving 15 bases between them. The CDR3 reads CSARPPTENTGELFF. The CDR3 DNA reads TGCAGTGCGAGACCCCCGACTGAGAACACCGGGGAGCTGTTTTTT.

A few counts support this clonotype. Written as DNA, the CDR3 is TGTGCCAGCAGCTTACACAGGGAGTGGAACACTGAAGCTTTCTTT. The encoded protein is CASSLHREWNTEAFF. This sequence joins TRBV7-2 and TRBJ1-1; tentative D call: TRBD1 (6 bases). Trimming removed 2 bases from V and 1 base from J, with 11 bases in between. The germline gives CDR1 SGHTA, CDR2 FQGNSA. The CDR3 consists of 15 residues.

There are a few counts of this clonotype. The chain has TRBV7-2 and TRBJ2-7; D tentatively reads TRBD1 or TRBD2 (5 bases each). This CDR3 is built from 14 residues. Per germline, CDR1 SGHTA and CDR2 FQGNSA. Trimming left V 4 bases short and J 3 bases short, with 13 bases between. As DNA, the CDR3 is TGTGCCAGCAGCTCAAATAGTGGGGGCTACGAGCAGTACTTC. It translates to CASSSNSGGYEQYF.

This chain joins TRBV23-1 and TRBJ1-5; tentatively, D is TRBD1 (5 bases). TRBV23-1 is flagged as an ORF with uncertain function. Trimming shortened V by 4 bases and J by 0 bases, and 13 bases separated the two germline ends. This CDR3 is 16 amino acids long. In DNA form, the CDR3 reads TGCGCCAGCAGTCGGTCAGGGCCCTATAGCAATCAGCCCCAGCATTTT. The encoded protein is CASSRSGPYSNQPQHF.

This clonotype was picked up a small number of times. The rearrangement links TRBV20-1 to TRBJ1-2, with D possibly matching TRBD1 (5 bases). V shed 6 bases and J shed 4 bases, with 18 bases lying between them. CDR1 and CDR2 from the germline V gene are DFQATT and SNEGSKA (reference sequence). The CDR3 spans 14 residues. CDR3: CSAHRGRATYGYTF. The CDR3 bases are TGCAGTGCCCACCGGGGCAGGGCGACCTATGGCTACACCTTC.

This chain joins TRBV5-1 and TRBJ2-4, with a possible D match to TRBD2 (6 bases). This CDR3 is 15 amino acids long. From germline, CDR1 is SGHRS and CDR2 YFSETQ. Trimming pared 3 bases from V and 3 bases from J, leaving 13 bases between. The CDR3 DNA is TGCGCCAGCAGCTCGGGGGAGTTGGGCAAAAACATTCAGTACTTC. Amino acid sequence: CASSSGELGKNIQYF.

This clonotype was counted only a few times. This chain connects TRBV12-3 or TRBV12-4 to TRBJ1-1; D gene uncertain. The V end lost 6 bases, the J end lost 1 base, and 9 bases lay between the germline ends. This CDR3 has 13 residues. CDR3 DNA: TGTGCCAGCAGACCCAGAGAGAACACTGAAGCTTTCTTT. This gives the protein CASRPRENTEAFF.

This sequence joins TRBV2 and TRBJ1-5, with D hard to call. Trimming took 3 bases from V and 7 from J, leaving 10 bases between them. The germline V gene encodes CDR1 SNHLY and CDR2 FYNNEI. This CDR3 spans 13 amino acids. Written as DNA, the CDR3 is TGTGCCAGCAGTGATGTGACGGGGCAGCCCCAGCATTTT. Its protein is CASSDVTGQPQHF.

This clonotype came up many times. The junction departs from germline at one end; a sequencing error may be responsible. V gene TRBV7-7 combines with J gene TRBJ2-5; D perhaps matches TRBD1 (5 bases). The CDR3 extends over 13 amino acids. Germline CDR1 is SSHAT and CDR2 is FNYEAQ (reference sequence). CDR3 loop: CASSWTIQETQYF. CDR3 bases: TGTGCTAGCAGCTGGACAATCCAAGAGACCCAGTACTTC.

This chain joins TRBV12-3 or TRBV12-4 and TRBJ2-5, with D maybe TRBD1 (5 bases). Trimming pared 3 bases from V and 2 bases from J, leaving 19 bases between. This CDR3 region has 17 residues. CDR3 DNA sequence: TGTGCCAGCAGTTTGGGTCAGGGTATCAGTGTTCAAGAGACCCAGTACTTC. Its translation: CASSLGQGISVQETQYF.

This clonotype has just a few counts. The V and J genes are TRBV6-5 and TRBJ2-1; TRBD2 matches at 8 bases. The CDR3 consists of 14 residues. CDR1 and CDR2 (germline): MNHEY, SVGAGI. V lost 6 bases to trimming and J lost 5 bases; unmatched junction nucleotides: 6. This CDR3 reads CASRDGGANNEQFF. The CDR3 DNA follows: TGTGCCAGCAGAGACGGGGGGGCCAACAATGAGCAGTTCTTC.